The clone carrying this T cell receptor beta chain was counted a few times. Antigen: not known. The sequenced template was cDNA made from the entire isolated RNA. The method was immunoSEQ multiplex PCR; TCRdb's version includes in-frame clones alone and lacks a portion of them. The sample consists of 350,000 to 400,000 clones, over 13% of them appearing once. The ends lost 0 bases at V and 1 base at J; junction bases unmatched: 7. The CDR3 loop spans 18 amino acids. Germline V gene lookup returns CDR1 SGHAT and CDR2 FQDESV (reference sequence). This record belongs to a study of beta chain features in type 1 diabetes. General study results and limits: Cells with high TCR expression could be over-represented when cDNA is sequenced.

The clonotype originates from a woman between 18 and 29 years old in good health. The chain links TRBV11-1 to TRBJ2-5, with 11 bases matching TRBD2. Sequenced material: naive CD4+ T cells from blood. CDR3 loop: CASSLAAVAGGPQETQYF. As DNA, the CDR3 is TGTGCCAGCAGCTTAGCGGCGGTAGCGGGAGGGCCCCAAGAGACCCAGTACTTC. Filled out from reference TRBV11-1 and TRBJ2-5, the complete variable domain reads EAEVAQSPRYKITEKSQAVAFWCDPISGHATLYWYRQILGQGPELLVQFQDESVVDDSQLPKDRFSAERLKGVDSTLKIQPAELGDSAMYLCASSLAAVAGGPQETQYFGPGTRLLVL.